This TCR beta chain was identified in a study of control samples from healthy donors and cancer patients (dated by TCRdb to 2018 to 2020). The CDR3 contains 14 residues, cysteine and phenylalanine counted. The retained sequence is limited to the CDR3, 42 bases, with the frame set at the first base. For CDR1 and CDR2, the germline V gene (reference sequence) lists SGHNT and YYREEE. V gives up 2 bases and J gives up 7 bases, and the segment between their germline ends measures 16 bases. Libraries were built with the immunoSEQ multiplex PCR assay. As stored in TCRdb, this immuneACCESS dataset retains in-frame rearrangements with V and J assigned. A fraction of the clones does not appear; measured against another copy, unresolved V genes explain less than half of the discrepancy, and the remainder lacks a known reason. This sample holds 100,000 to 120,000 clones; around 82% were observed only once. The ten largest clonotypes hold roughly an eighth of the sample.

On this clone itself: Its recognized antigen is unknown. No qualities accompany the bases; no much larger clone lies one base away.

The V gene is TRBV5-4 and the J gene is TRBJ2-7; possibly the D gene is TRBD2, per 6 matching bases. The clonotype originates from a woman aged 50 to 60 in good health. Input material: blood. The sequenced DNA: TGTGCCAGCAGCTTACGGGGCTTAGCGGAAGAGCAGTACTTC. It specifies CASSLRGLAEEQYF.